Ten or more counts support the clone carrying this T cell receptor (beta chain). Its specificity is unknown. This record comes from a study of T-cell reconstitution after alpha-beta-depleted transplantation in children. The CDR3 length is 14 residues. In germline, CDR1 is LNHDA, CDR2 SQIVND (reference sequence). V dropped 5 bases and J dropped 4 bases, with 14 bases sitting between them. During its preparation, the TCRbeta library received unique molecular identifiers. In TCRdb, the PCR reads were re-called with MiXCR into one record per CDR3 protein. The profile shows approximately 490,000 distinct CDR3 sequences, about 10% of them singletons. Notes on the study in general: Once a year had passed after transplant, T-cell counts and diversity came mostly from newly produced T cells.

Source: PBMCs, taken before TCRalphabeta/CD19-depleted stem cell transplant. The genes are TRBV19 and TRBJ1-2, with D perhaps TRBD1 (5 bases). This sequence originates from a child aged 2 to 10 with inherited bone marrow failure, due to receive a stem cell transplant. CDR3 sequence reads: CASSAVDRFYGYTF. The CDR3 nucleotides are TGTGCCAGTAGTGCGGTTGACAGATTCTATGGCTACACCTTC. Full variable domain (outside the CDR3, taken from reference TRBV19 and TRBJ1-2): DGGITQSPKYLFRKEGQNVTLSCEQNLNHDAMYWYRQDPGQGLRLIYYSQIVNDFQKGDIAEGYSVSREKKESFPLTVTSAQKNPTAFYLCASSAVDRFYGYTFGSGTRLTVV.